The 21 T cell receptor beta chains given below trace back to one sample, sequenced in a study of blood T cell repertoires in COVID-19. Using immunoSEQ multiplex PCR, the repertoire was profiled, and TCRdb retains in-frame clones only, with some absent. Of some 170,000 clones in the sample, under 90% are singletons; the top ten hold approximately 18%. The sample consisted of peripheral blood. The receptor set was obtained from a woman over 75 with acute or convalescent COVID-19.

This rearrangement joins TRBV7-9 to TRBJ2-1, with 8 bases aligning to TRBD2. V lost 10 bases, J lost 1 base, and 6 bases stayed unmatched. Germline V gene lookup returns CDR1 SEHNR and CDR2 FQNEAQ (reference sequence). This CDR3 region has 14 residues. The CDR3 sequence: CAIRASGSYNEQFF. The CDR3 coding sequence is TGTGCCATAAGGGCTAGCGGGTCCTACAATGAGCAGTTCTTC. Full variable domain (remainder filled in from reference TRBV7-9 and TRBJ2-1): DTGVSQNPRHKITKRGQNVTFRCDPISEHNRLYWYRQTLGQGPEFLTYFQNEAQLEKSRLLSDRFSAERPKGSFSTLEIQRTEQGDSAMYLCAIRASGSYNEQFFGPGTRLTVL.

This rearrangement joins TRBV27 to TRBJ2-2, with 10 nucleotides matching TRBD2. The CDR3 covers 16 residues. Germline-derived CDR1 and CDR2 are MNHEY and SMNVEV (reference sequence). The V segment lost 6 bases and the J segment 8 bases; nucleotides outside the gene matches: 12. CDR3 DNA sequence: TGTGCCAGCAGCCTAGCGGGGGCCGGGAGCTCTGGGGAGCTGTTTTTT. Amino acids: CASSLAGAGSSGELFF.

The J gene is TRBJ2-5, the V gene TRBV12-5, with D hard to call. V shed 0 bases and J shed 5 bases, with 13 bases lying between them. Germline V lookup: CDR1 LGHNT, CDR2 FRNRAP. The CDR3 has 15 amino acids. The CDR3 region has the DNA TGTGCTAGTGGTTTGGTACTGTCCTACGGGGAGACCCAGTACTTC. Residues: CASGLVLSYGETQYF.

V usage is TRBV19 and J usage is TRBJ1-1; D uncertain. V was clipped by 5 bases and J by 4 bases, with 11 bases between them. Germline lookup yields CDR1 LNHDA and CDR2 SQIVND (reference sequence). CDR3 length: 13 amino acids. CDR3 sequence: CASSPQIGTEAFF. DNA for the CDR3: TGTGCCAGTAGTCCCCAGATTGGCACTGAAGCTTTCTTT.

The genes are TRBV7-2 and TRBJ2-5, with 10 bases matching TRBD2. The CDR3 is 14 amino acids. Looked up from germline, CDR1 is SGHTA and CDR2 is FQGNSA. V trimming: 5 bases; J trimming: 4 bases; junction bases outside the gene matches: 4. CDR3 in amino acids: CASSTGLARETQYF. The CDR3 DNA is TGTGCCAGCAGCACGGGACTAGCGAGAGAGACCCAGTACTTC.

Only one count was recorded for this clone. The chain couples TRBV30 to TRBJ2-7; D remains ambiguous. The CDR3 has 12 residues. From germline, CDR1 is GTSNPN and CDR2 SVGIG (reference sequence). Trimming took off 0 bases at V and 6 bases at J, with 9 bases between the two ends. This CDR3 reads CAWSVRGSEQYF. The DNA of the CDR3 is TGTGCCTGGAGTGTACGCGGATCCGAGCAGTACTTC.

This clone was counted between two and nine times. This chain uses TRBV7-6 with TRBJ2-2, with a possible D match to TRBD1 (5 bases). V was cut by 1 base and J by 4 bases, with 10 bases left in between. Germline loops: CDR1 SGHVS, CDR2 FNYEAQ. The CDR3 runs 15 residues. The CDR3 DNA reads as TGTGCCAGCAGCTTAGTGGCAGGGCCCACCGGGGAGCTGTTTTTT. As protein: CASSLVAGPTGELFF.

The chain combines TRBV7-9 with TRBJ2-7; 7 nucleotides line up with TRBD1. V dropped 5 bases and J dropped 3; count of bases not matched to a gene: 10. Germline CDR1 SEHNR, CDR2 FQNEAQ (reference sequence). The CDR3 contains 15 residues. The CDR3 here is CASSRTGLRGYEQYF. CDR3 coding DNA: TGTGCCAGCAGCCGGACAGGCCTCCGGGGCTACGAGCAGTACTTC. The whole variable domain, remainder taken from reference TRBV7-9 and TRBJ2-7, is DTGVSQNPRHKITKRGQNVTFRCDPISEHNRLYWYRQTLGQGPEFLTYFQNEAQLEKSRLLSDRFSAERPKGSFSTLEIQRTEQGDSAMYLCASSRTGLRGYEQYFGPGTRLTVT.

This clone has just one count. CDR3 residues: CASRTLSPRRYSYNEQFF. The CDR3 bases are TGTGCCAGCAGAACTCTCTCCCCCCGAAGATACTCCTACAATGAGCAGTTCTTC. V usage is TRBV14 and J usage is TRBJ2-1; D gene ambiguous. The CDR3 loop spans 18 amino acids. Trimming left V 6 bases short and J 0 bases short, with 21 bases between. CDR1 SGHDN and CDR2 FVKESK come from the germline V gene.

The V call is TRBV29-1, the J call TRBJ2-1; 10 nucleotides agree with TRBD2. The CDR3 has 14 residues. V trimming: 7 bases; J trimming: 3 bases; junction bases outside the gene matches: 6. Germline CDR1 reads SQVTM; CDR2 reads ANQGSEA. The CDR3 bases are TGCAGCGGTGTTACTAGCGGGATCTACAATGAGCAGTTCTTC. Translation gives CSGVTSGIYNEQFF.

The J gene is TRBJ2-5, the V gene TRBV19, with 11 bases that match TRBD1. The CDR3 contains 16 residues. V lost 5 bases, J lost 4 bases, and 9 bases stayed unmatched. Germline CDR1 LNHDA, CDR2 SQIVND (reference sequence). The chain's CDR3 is CASSSGQGAWGETQYF. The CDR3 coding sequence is TGTGCCAGTAGTTCTGGACAGGGGGCATGGGGAGAGACCCAGTACTTC.

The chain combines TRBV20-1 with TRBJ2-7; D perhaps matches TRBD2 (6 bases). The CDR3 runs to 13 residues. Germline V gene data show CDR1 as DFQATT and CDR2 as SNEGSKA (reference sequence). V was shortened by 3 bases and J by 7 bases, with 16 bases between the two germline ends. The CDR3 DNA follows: TGCAGTGCTAGTCGGGGGTTCGGTAAAGAGCAGTACTTC. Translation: CSASRGFGKEQYF.

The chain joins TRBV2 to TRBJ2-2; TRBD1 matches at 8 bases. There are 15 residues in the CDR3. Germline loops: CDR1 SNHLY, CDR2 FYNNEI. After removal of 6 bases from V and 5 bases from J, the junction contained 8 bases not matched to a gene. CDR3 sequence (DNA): TGTGCCAGCAGCCGAGAAACAGGGGGTACCGGGGAGCTGTTTTTT. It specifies CASSRETGGTGELFF.

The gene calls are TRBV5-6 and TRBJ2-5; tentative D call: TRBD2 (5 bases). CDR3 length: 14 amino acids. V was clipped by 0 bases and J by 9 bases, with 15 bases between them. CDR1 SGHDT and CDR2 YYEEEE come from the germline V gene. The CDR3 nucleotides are TGTGCCAGCAGCTTGGTCAACACGGGATGGGCCCAGTACTTC. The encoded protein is CASSLVNTGWAQYF.

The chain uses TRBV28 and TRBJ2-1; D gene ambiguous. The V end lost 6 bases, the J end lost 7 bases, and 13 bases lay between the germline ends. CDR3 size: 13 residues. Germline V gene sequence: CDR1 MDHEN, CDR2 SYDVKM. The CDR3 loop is CASRSYPGNEQFF. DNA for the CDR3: TGTGCCAGCAGGTCGTATCCCGGGAATGAGCAGTTCTTC.

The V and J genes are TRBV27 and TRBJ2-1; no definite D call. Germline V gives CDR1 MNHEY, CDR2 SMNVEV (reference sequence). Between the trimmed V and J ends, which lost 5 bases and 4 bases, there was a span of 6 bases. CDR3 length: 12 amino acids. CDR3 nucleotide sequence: TGTGCCAGCAGTACTTCTTACAATGAGCAGTTCTTC. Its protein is CASSTSYNEQFF.

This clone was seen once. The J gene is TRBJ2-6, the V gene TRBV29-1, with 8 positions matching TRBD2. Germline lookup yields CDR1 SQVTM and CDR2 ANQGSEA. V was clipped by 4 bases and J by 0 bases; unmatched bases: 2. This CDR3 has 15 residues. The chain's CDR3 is CSVAAGASGANVLTF. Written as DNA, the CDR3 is TGCAGCGTTGCAGCGGGGGCCTCTGGGGCCAACGTCCTGACTTTC.

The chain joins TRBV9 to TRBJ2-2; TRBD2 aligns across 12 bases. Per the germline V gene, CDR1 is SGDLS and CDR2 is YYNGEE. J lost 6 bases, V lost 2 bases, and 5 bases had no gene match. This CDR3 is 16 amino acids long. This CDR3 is CASSVGLAGISGELFF. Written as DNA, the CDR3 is TGTGCCAGCAGCGTCGGACTAGCGGGAATTTCCGGGGAGCTGTTTTTT.

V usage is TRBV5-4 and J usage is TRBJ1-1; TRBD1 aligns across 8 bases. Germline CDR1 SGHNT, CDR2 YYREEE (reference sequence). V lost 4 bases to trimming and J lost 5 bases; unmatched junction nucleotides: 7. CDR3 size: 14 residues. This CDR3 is CASSGGQGGTEAFF. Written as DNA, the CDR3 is TGTGCCAGCAGCGGCGGACAGGGCGGGACTGAAGCTTTCTTT.

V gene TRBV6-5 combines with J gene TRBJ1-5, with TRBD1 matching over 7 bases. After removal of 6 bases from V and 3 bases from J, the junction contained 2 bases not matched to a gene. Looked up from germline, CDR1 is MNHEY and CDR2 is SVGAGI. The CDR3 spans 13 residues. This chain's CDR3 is CASRGQFNQPQHF. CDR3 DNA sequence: TGTGCCAGCAGGGGACAGTTCAATCAGCCCCAGCATTTT.

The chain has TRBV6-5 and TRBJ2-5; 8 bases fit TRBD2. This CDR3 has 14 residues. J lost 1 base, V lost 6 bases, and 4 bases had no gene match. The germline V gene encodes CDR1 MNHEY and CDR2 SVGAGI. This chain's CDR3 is CASSSGGRQETQYF. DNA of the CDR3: TGTGCCAGCAGCTCGGGGGGGCGCCAAGAGACCCAGTACTTC.